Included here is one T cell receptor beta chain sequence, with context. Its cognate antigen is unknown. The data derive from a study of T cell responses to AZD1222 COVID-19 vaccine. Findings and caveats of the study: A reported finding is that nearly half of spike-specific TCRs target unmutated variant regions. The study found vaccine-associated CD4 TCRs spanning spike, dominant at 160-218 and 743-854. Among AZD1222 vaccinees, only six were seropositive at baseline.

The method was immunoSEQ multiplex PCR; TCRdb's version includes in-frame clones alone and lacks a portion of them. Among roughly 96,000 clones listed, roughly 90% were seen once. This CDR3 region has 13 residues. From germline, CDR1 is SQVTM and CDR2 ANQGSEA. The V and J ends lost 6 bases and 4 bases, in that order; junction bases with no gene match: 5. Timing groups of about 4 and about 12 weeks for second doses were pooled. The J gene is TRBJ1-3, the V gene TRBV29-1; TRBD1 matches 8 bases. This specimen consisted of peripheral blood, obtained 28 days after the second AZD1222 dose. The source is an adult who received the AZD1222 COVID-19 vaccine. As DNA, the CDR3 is TGCAGCGTGGCACGACAGGGGGGAAACACCATATATTTT. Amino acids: CSVARQGGNTIYF.